Detailed here is one T cell receptor (beta chain). These data originate in a study of blood T cell repertoires in COVID-19. The wider study: Material from acute and convalescent COVID-19 was sourced from the United States, Italy and Spain. T cells, B-cell-depleted T cells, or PBMCs provided the cDNA or gDNA that served as material.

Original methodology: Cell counts per sample came from amplifying reference gene primers. Only in-frame clones appear in the TCRdb table, and some are missing; sequencing was by immunoSEQ multiplex PCR. That table is the source of V, J and clone size, and D and trimming were worked out from the DNA. This table holds about 88,000 clones, 75% to 90% found once. The junction had 3 bases not matched to a gene; V was cut back by 4 bases and J by 5 bases. Per germline, CDR1 SQVTM and CDR2 ANQGSEA. The CDR3 contains 12 residues. Material: peripheral blood. The chain is built from TRBV29-1 and TRBJ1-1, with TRBD1 identical over 8 bases. The source of this sequence is a man at least 80 years old with acute or convalescent COVID-19. This CDR3 reads CSVAGQGTEAFF. In DNA, the CDR3 is TGCAGCGTTGCAGGACAGGGTACTGAAGCTTTCTTT.